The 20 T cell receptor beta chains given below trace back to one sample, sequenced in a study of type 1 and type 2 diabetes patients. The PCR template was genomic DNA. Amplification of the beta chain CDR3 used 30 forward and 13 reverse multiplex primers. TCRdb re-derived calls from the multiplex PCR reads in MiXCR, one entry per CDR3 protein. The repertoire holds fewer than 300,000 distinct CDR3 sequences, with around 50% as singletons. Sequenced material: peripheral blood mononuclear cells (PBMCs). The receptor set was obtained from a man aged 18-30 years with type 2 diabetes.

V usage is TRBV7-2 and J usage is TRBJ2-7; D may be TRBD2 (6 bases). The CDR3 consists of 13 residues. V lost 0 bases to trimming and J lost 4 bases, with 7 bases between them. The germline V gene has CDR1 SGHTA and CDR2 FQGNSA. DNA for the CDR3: TGTGCCAGCAGCTTAGCGGAGGGGTACGAGCAGTACTTC. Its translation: CASSLAEGYEQYF.

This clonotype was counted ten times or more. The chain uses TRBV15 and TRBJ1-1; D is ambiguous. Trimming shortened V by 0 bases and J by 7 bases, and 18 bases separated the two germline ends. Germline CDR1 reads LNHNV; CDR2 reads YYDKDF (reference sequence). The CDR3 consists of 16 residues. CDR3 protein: CATSRDKLARRNEAFF. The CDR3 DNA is TGTGCCACCAGCAGAGATAAATTGGCGAGGCGAAATGAAGCTTTCTTT.

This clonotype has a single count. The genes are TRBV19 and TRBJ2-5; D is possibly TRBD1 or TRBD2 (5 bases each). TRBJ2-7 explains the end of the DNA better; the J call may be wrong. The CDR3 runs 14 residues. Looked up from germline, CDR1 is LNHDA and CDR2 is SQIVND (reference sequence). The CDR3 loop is CASNPRVGAYEQYF. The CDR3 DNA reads TGTGCCAGTAACCCAAGAGTGGGGGCCTACGAGCAGTACTTC.

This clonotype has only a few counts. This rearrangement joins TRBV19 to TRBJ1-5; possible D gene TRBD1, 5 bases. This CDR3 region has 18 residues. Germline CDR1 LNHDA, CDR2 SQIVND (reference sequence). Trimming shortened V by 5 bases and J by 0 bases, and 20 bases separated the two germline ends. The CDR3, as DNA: TGTGCCAGTAGTGTCCCGGGACCTGGCTCCTATAGCAATCAGCCCCAGCATTTT. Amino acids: CASSVPGPGSYSNQPQHF. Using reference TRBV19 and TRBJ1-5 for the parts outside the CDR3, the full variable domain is DGGITQSPKYLFRKEGQNVTLSCEQNLNHDAMYWYRQDPGQGLRLIYYSQIVNDFQKGDIAEGYSVSREKKESFPLTVTSAQKNPTAFYLCASSVPGPGSYSNQPQHFGDGTRLSIL.

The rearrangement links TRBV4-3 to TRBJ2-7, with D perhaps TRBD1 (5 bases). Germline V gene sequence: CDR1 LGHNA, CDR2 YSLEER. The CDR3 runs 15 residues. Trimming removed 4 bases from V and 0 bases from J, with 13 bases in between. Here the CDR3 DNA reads TGCGCCAGCAGCCTAGGGGTTAAGAGCTCCTACGAGCAGTACTTC. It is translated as CASSLGVKSSYEQYF.

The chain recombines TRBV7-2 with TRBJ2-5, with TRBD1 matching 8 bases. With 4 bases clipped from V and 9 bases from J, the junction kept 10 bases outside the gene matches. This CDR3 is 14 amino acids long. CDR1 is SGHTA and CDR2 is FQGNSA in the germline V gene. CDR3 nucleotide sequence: TGTGCCAGCAGCTCCCACAGGGGGTTGGGGTCCCAGTACTTC. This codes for CASSSHRGLGSQYF.

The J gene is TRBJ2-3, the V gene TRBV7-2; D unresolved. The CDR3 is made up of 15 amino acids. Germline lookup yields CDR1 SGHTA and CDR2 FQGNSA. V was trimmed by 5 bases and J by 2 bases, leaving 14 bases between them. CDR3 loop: CASSLGPAATDTQYF. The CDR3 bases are TGTGCCAGCAGCCTCGGCCCCGCGGCCACAGATACGCAGTATTTT.

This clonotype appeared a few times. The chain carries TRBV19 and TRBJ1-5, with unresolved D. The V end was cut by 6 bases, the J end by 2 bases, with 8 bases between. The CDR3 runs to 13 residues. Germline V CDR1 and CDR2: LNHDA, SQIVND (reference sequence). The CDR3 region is CASSARGNQPQHF. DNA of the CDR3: TGTGCCAGTAGCGCGCGGGGCAATCAGCCCCAGCATTTT.

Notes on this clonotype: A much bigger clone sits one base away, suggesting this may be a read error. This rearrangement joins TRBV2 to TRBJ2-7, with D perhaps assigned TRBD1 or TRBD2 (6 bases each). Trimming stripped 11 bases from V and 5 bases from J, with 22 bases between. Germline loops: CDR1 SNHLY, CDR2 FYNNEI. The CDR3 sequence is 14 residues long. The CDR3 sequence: CAADNIQGGDEQYF. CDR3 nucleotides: TGTGCCGCTGATAATATACAGGGCGGGGACGAGCAGTACTTC.

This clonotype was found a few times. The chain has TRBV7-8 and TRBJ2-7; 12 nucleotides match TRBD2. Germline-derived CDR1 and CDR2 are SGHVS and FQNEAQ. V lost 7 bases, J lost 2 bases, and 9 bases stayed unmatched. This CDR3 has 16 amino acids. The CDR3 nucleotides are TGTGCCAGCACCCTAGGGCTAGCGGGAGGGCCCTACGAGCAGTACTTC. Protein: CASTLGLAGGPYEQYF.

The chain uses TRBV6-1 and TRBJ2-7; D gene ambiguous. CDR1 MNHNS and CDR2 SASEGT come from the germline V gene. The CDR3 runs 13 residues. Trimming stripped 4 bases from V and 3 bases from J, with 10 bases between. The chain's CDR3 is CASSGAPSYEQYF. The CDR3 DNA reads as TGTGCCAGCAGTGGGGCACCTAGCTACGAGCAGTACTTC.

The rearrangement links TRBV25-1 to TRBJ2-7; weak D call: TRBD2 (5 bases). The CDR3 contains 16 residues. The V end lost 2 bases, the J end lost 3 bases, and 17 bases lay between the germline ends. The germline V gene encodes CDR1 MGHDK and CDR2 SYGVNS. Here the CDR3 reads CASSEVEGTGIYEQYF. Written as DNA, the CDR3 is TGTGCCAGCAGTGAAGTTGAGGGTACTGGAATCTACGAGCAGTACTTC.

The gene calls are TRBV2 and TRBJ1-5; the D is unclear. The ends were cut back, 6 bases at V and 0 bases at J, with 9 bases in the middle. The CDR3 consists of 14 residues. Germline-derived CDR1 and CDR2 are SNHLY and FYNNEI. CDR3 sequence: CASSPWDSNQPQHF. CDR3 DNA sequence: TGTGCCAGCAGCCCTTGGGATAGCAATCAGCCCCAGCATTTT.

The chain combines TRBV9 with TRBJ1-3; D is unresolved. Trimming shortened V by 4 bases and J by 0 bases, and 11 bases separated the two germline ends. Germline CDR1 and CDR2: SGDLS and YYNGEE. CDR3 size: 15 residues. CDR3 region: CASSLDTGSGNTIYF. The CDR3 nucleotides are TGTGCCAGCAGCCTAGACACCGGCTCTGGAAACACCATATATTTT. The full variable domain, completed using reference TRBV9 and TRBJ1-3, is DSGVTQTPKHLITATGQRVTLRCSPRSGDLSVYWYQQSLDQGLQFLIQYYNGEERAKGNILERFSAQQFPDLHSELNLSSLELGDSALYFCASSLDTGSGNTIYFGEGSWLTVV.

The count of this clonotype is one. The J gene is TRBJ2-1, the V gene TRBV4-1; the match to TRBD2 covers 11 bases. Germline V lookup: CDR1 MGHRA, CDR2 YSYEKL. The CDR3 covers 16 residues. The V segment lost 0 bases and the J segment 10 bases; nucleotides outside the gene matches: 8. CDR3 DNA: TGCGCCAGCAGCCAAGAATTAGCGGGAGGGAGTTCGGAGCAGTTCTTC. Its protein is CASSQELAGGSSEQFF.

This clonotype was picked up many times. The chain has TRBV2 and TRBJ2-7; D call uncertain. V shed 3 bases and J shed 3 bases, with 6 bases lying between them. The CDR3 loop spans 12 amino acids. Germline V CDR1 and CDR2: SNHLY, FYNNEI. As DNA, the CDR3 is TGTGCCAGCAGTGAGTACGGCTACGAGCAGTACTTC. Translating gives CASSEYGYEQYF.

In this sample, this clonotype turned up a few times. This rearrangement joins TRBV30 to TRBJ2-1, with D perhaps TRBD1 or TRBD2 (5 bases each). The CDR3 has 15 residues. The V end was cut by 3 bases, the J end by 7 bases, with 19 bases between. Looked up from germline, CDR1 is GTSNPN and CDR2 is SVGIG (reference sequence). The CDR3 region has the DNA TGTGCCTGGAGCGGGGCACTCGCCCGATCAAATGAGCAGTTCTTC. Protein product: CAWSGALARSNEQFF.

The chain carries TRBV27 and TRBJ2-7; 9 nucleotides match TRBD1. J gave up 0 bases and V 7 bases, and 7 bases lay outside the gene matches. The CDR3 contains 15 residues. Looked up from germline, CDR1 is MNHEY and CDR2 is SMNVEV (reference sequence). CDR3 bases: TGTGCCAGCACCAAGGACAGGGGAAGCTCCTACGAGCAGTACTTC. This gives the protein CASTKDRGSSYEQYF.

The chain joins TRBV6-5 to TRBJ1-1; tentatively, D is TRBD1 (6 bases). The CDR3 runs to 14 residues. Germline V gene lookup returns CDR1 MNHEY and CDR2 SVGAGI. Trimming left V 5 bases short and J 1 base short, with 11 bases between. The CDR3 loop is CASSRGAGNTEAFF. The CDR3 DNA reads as TGTGCCAGCAGTCGGGGGGCGGGGAACACTGAAGCTTTCTTT.

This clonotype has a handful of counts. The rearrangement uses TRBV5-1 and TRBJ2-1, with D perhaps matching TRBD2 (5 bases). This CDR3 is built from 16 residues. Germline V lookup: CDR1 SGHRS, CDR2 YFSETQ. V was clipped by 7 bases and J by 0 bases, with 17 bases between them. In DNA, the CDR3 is TGCGCCAGCCTGCGACGGAGGCCGTCCTCCTACAATGAGCAGTTCTTC. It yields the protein CASLRRRPSSYNEQFF. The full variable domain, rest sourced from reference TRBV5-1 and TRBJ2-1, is KAGVTQTPRYLIKTRGQQVTLSCSPISGHRSVSWYQQTPGQGLQFLFEYFSETQRNKGNFPGRFSGRQFSNSRSEMNVSTLELGDSALYLCASLRRRPSSYNEQFFGPGTRLTVL.